Sequencing of this T cell receptor (beta chain) was carried out in a study of blood T cells in healthy people across ages. General study points: When set beside aged donors, long-lived donors presented more naive CD4+ cells and higher diversity.

This CDR3 region has 16 residues. Germline V gives CDR1 LGHNA, CDR2 YNFKEQ. Trimming at V came to 4 bases and at J to 2 bases, leaving 9 bases not matched to a gene. For the second PCR, which ran for about 7 to 12 cycles, a sample-barcoded 5' primer and a J-beta primer mix were used. TCRdb reprocessed the 5' RACE reads via MiXCR and lists one record per CDR3 protein. The sample shows 1.5 million to 1.8 million distinct CDR3 sequences, 40% to 45% of them seen only once. This clonotype was seen more than once but under ten times. Its specificity is unknown. The chain joins TRBV4-2 to TRBJ2-5; 8 bases are shared with TRBD2. This sequence originates from a woman between 18 and 29 years old in good health. Sequencing used blood. CDR3 protein: CASSRQRGGGQETQYF. The CDR3 DNA sequence: TGTGCCAGCAGCCGCCAACGGGGGGGTGGTCAAGAGACCCAGTACTTC.